This T cell receptor (beta chain) was documented in a study of vaccination effects on CD4 cells after COVID-19. As for the study in general: Ahead of sequencing, the ViraFEST assay grew antigen-specific CD4+ T cells using viral peptide pools. It was a median of 72 days after the second dose that post-vaccine samples were obtained.

General study findings and limits: The study got few convalescent patients and did not collect any early post-infection timepoints.

Culture proceeded for about 11 days, and CD4+ T cells were then isolated. The participants, recipients of two vaccine doses, got either BNT162b2 or mRNA-1273. With 7 bases clipped from V and 2 bases from J, the junction kept 9 bases outside the gene matches. The germline V gene encodes CDR1 MNHEY and CDR2 SMNVEV (reference sequence). The CDR3 is 15 residues long. As to this clone: The antigen remains undetermined.

Here immunoSEQ multiplex PCR was the method, and the copy in TCRdb shows in-frame clones only, minus some. The profile shows about 40,000 clones, about 62% of them singletons. The chain combines TRBV27 with TRBJ2-7, with 9 bases aligning to TRBD2. The receptor was derived from a human donor who received a COVID-19 vaccine. The material was CD4+ T cells from PBMCs cultured without peptide, obtained after COVID-19 vaccination. The CDR3 spells CASTRRASGAYEQYF. DNA of the CDR3: TGTGCCAGCACCCGCCGGGCTAGCGGGGCCTACGAGCAGTACTTC.